This note documents a single TCR beta chain sequence. The CDR3 consists of 15 residues. J lost 5 bases, V lost 0 bases, and 3 bases had no gene match. CDR1 is GTSNPN and CDR2 is SVGIG in the germline V gene (reference sequence). Regarding treatment: randomized to nivolumab then ipilimumab (arm A) or the reverse (arm B). Sorted cells were live CD3+CD8+, lacking CD19 and CD56, from PBMCs. The method was immunoSEQ multiplex PCR; TCRdb's version includes in-frame clones alone and lacks a portion of them. The sample contains some 20,000 clones, roughly 59% of which appear only once. This sample is part of a study of sequential checkpoint blockade in melanoma. Looking at the study overall: Patients were randomized 1:1 to nivolumab-then-ipilimumab or ipilimumab-then-nivolumab first-line. After both sequences, patients received maintenance nivolumab.

The chain has TRBV30 and TRBJ2-1; TRBD2 agrees at 11 bases. The TCR comes from a human donor with melanoma. The sample consisted of CD8+ T cells sorted from blood (inferred from file names), taken from a patient given nivolumab and ipilimumab in sequence. For the CDR3, the DNA is TGTGCCTGGAGTGTTCTAGCGGGAGGTAACAATGAGCAGTTCTTC. It yields the protein CAWSVLAGGNNEQFF.